This is a list of T cell receptor beta chains from one sample in a study of cytomegalovirus exposure and HLA in healthy donors. Using immunoSEQ multiplex PCR, the repertoire was profiled, and TCRdb retains in-frame clones only, with some absent. The sample contains 120,000 to 150,000 clones, approximately 80% of which appear only once. Sequencing was done on a sample of PBMCs. Source of these receptors: a male donor in good health and CMV-seronegative. The CDR3 runs from the conserved cysteine through the conserved F or W. Clone size appears in some rows only: once, few, many, or a class for an expanded clone.

>TRBJ2-5|TRBV5-1|.
CASSLGVGQETQYF
>TRBJ2-4|TRBV7-9|.
CASSSGLALPLAKNIQYF
>TRBJ2-2|TRBV4-3|.
CASSQEHLGLADSYTGELFF
>TRBJ1-3|TRBV7-2|few
CASSLRSSVRNTIYF
>TRBJ1-1|TRBV5-1|.
CASSLFGGYTEAFF
>TRBJ2-1|TRBV6-5|.
CASFPPGAGYNEQFF
>TRBJ2-4|TRBV7-2|.
CASSSPQGLWGIQYF
>TRBJ2-7|TRBV19|.
CASSSFGQNYEQYF
>TRBJ1-4|TRBV4-3|.
CASSQGEVPTEKLFF
>TRBJ2-2|TRBV6-5|.
CASSYGTGGTGELFF
>TRBJ2-1|TRBV11-2|.
CASSLAGSPYNEQFF
>TRBJ2-3|TRBV5-1|.
CASSLEGLADTDTQYF
>TRBJ2-3|TRBV2|.
CARDGSGRNTDTQYF
>TRBJ2-4|TRBV11-2|.
CASSSGGQTIDIQYF